A single sample gave rise to the 31 T cell receptor beta chains below, sequenced in a study of long-term antiretroviral therapy in people with HIV. At the survey level, the v3.0 immunoSEQ assay was run. Profiled with immunoSEQ multiplex PCR; TCRdb holds only in-frame clones, not every one. This sample yields fewer than 30,000 clones, of which roughly 86% are seen a single time; approximately 4.8% belongs to the top ten. This material consisted of unsorted PBMCs, taken 0.8 years after starting antiretroviral therapy. The receptors shown here come from a woman under 40 with HIV.

The chain links TRBV11-2 to TRBJ1-1, with TRBD1 as a possible D gene (6 bases). V gave up 4 bases and J gave up 0 bases, with 15 bases separating them. Germline assignment: CDR1 SGHAT and CDR2 FQNNGV. CDR3 length: 16 residues. The CDR3 bases are TGTGCCAGCAGCTATGTTATAGGACAGTTGAACACTGAAGCTTTCTTT. This codes for CASSYVIGQLNTEAFF.

The chain uses TRBV6-1 and TRBJ1-1, with D unresolved. Looked up from germline, CDR1 is MNHNS and CDR2 is SASEGT. CDR3 size: 13 residues. The germline V and J ends were trimmed by 8 bases and 1 base, with 11 bases remaining between them. The CDR3 is CASLKPRNTEAFF. In DNA, the CDR3 is TGTGCCAGCTTAAAACCCCGGAACACTGAAGCTTTCTTT.

This clone was observed a few times. V usage is TRBV29-1 and J usage is TRBJ1-1, with no clear D. With 3 bases removed from V and 0 bases from J, the gap between germline ends came to 8 bases. The germline gives CDR1 SQVTM, CDR2 ANQGSEA. CDR3 length equals 13 residues. CDR3 in amino acids: CSVEDGLNTEAFF. The CDR3 nucleotides read TGCAGCGTTGAGGACGGTCTGAACACTGAAGCTTTCTTT.

This clone appeared once. The chain joins TRBV6-5 to TRBJ2-2; possibly TRBD1 or TRBD2 for D (6 bases each). The germline CDR1 and CDR2 sequences are MNHEY and SVGAGI. Trimming removed 0 bases from V and 11 bases from J, with 10 bases in between. This CDR3 comprises 13 residues. Here the CDR3 reads CASSYSRGRELFF. The CDR3 DNA follows: TGTGCCAGCAGTTACTCACGGGGGCGTGAGCTGTTTTTT.

V is TRBV10-2 and J is TRBJ2-3; D gene unclear. V was pared by 3 bases and J by 5 bases, with 6 bases between. CDR1 and CDR2 from the germline V gene are WSHSY and SAAADI. The CDR3 is 12 residues long. The CDR3, as DNA: TGCGCCAGCAGTGACTGGGGAGATACGCAGTATTTT. It specifies CASSDWGDTQYF.

The CDR3: CASTQSGGTYNEQFF. DNA of the CDR3: TGTGCCAGCACACAATCGGGGGGGACATACAATGAGCAGTTCTTC. This chain connects TRBV7-8 to TRBJ2-1, with 8 bases that match TRBD2. There are 15 residues in the CDR3. V was pared by 7 bases and J by 4 bases, with 9 bases of the junction left unmatched. The germline CDR1 and CDR2 sequences are SGHVS and FQNEAQ.

In DNA form, the CDR3 reads TGCAGTCTTCCACAGAACACTGAAGCTTTCTTT. As protein: CSLPQNTEAFF. The chain employs TRBV20-1 and TRBJ1-1, with no clear D. Germline V gene data show CDR1 as DFQATT and CDR2 as SNEGSKA (reference sequence). Trimming took 8 bases from V and 1 from J, leaving 8 bases between them. This CDR3 is 11 amino acids long.

The chain is built from TRBV2 and TRBJ1-2, with D tentatively TRBD1 (5 bases). V lost 9 bases to trimming and J lost 1 base, with 9 bases between them. There are 12 residues in the CDR3. Germline assignment: CDR1 SNHLY and CDR2 FYNNEI. CDR3 sequence reads: CASQGDNYGYTF. The CDR3 region has the DNA TGTGCCAGTCAGGGTGATAACTATGGCTACACCTTC.

CDR3 residues: CASNPGQGIYGYTF. For the CDR3, the DNA is TGTGCCAGTAACCCGGGACAGGGTATATATGGCTACACCTTC. The genes are TRBV19 and TRBJ1-2; 9 bases map to TRBD1. The ends lost 7 bases at V and 5 bases at J; junction bases unmatched: 8. Germline V CDR1 and CDR2: LNHDA, SQIVND (reference sequence). The CDR3 is 14 residues long.

J is TRBJ2-3 and V is TRBV7-3; TRBD2 matches at 7 bases. Per germline, CDR1 SGHTA and CDR2 FQGTGA. Losses at the gene ends were 6 bases for V and 0 bases for J; bases not matched to a gene: 18. This CDR3 contains 19 residues. The CDR3 spells CASRAVKAGLGTSTDTQYF. In DNA form, the CDR3 reads TGTGCCAGCAGGGCGGTGAAAGCGGGGCTTGGAACTAGCACAGATACGCAGTATTTT.

The chain has TRBV7-9 and TRBJ1-1; no firm D call. The CDR3 extends over 10 amino acids. The germline V and J ends were trimmed by 1 base and 8 bases, with 2 bases remaining between them. CDR1 and CDR2 (germline): SEHNR, FQNEAQ (reference sequence). The CDR3: CASSLVEAFF. Written as DNA, the CDR3 is TGTGCCAGCAGCTTAGTAGAAGCTTTCTTT.

The chain uses TRBV5-6 and TRBJ1-1, with 7 positions matching TRBD1. This CDR3 spans 14 amino acids. V trimming: 5 bases; J trimming: 7 bases; junction bases outside the gene matches: 11. Germline CDR1 SGHDT, CDR2 YYEEEE. CDR3 bases: TGTGCCAGCAGTGGGGACAGCCCCCGAGGTGAAGCTTTCTTT. It specifies CASSGDSPRGEAFF.

V gene TRBV5-6 combines with J gene TRBJ1-1, with a weak D call TRBD1 (5 bases). The CDR3 contains 12 residues. The V gene lost 3 bases and the J gene lost 5 bases, with 8 bases spanning the gap. Germline lookup yields CDR1 SGHDT and CDR2 YYEEEE. The chain's CDR3 is CASSSQGTEAFF. Here the CDR3 DNA reads TGTGCCAGCAGCTCTCAGGGTACTGAAGCTTTCTTT.

The chain combines TRBV30 with TRBJ2-7; 7 bases map to TRBD1. The V gene end was trimmed by 5 bases and the J gene end by 5 bases; junction bases not matched to a gene: 6. This CDR3 has 12 amino acids. Germline loops: CDR1 GTSNPN, CDR2 SVGIG (reference sequence). The chain's CDR3 is CAWSNRGNEQYV. The CDR3 nucleotides are TGTGCCTGGTCTAACAGGGGCAACGAGCAGTACGTC.

The rearrangement joins TRBV18 to TRBJ1-1; 8 nucleotides match TRBD1. The CDR3 is 13 residues long. Germline-derived CDR1 and CDR2 are KGHSH and LQKENI. V lost 3 bases to trimming and J lost 3 bases; unmatched junction nucleotides: 0. The CDR3 DNA reads as TGTGCCAGCTCACCGGGACAGGACACTGAAGCTTTCTTT. It codes for CASSPGQDTEAFF.

The rearrangement links TRBV6-1 to TRBJ2-7; D gene unclear. Germline-derived CDR1 and CDR2 are MNHNS and SASEGT. The germline V and J ends were trimmed by 5 bases and 3 bases, with 5 bases remaining between them. The CDR3 is 11 amino acids. The CDR3 nucleotides are TGTGCCAGCAGTAACCGCTACGAGCAGTACGTC. This encodes CASSNRYEQYV.

The rearrangement joins TRBV30 to TRBJ1-1; TRBD1 might be the D (5 bases). V dropped 4 bases and J dropped 7 bases, with 16 bases sitting between them. The CDR3 spans 13 residues. CDR1 and CDR2 (germline): GTSNPN, SVGIG (reference sequence). The CDR3 sequence: CAWKGIGEVEAFF. Here the CDR3 DNA reads TGTGCCTGGAAGGGTATAGGGGAGGTTGAAGCTTTCTTT.

The DNA of the CDR3 is TGTGCCAGCAGTTACTCTGGACCGCCCTATGGCTACACCTTC. This codes for CASSYSGPPYGYTF. The chain employs TRBV6-6 and TRBJ1-2; D is uncertain. V was shortened by 0 bases and J by 4 bases, with 9 bases between the two germline ends. Germline lookup yields CDR1 MNHNY and CDR2 SVGAGI (reference sequence). This CDR3 region has 14 residues.

Remarks on this clone: One junction end disagrees with the germline gene, perhaps due to a read error. The chain links TRBV7-2 to TRBJ1-2; D is ambiguous. Per germline, CDR1 SGHTA and CDR2 FQGNSA. The CDR3 is 13 amino acids. The CDR3 region has the DNA TGTGCCAGCAGCCATGAGGGCCCAGAAATATATCACTTC. This sequence encodes CASSHEGPEIYHF.

This chain connects TRBV19 to TRBJ1-1; weak D call: TRBD1 (5 bases). The ends were cut back, 7 bases at V and 12 bases at J, with 12 bases in the middle. CDR3 length: 10 residues. CDR1 is LNHDA and CDR2 is SQIVND in the germline V gene (reference sequence). CDR3: CASKQTVTFF. The CDR3 nucleotides read TGTGCCAGTAAGCAGACAGTTACTTTCTTT.

This chain uses TRBV11-2 with TRBJ2-1; possibly TRBD1 or TRBD2 for D (6 bases each). This CDR3 is 13 amino acids long. The V gene's germline CDR1 is SGHAT and CDR2 FQNNGV. Trimming took 0 bases from V and 13 from J, leaving 13 bases between them. CDR3 protein: CASSLDGAGGQFF. The CDR3 DNA reads as TGTGCCAGCAGCTTAGACGGAGCCGGGGGCCAGTTCTTC.

This clone was seen a handful of times. This chain connects TRBV19 to TRBJ1-2, with a tentative D call TRBD1 (6 bases). V gave up 5 bases and J gave up 0 bases, with 13 bases separating them. The CDR3 contains 15 residues. Germline V gene sequence: CDR1 LNHDA, CDR2 SQIVND (reference sequence). The chain's CDR3 is CASSAGYRANYGYTF. The DNA for the CDR3 is TGTGCCAGTAGTGCTGGATACAGGGCTAACTATGGCTACACCTTC.

The chain links TRBV5-8 to TRBJ1-6, with D possibly being TRBD1 (5 bases). Germline CDR1 and CDR2: SGHTS and YDEGEE. The V and J ends lost 0 bases and 0 bases respectively, with 13 bases between them. CDR3 size: 18 residues. The CDR3 DNA follows: TGTGCCAGCAGCTTGGCACCCCCAGGGAGCTCCTATAATTCACCCCTCCACTTT. As protein: CASSLAPPGSSYNSPLHF.

This clone was counted only a few times. The chain has TRBV2 and TRBJ1-6, with TRBD1 identical over 9 bases. Germline lookup yields CDR1 SNHLY and CDR2 FYNNEI. V gave up 7 bases and J gave up 7 bases; unmatched junction bases: 5. CDR3 length: 14 residues. This chain's CDR3 is CASKDRGANSPLHF. CDR3 in DNA: TGTGCCAGCAAAGACAGGGGGGCCAATTCACCCCTCCACTTT.

As for this clone: Distinct nucleotide sequences in the sample also encode this CDR3. The V call is TRBV4-1, the J call TRBJ2-5; a weak D match, TRBD2 (6 bases). With 1 base removed from V and 0 bases from J, the gap between germline ends came to 9 bases. The CDR3 spans 15 residues. Per the germline V gene, CDR1 is MGHRA and CDR2 is YSYEKL. The CDR3 sequence is CASSQVPSDQETQYF. For the CDR3, the DNA is TGCGCCAGCAGCCAAGTGCCTAGCGACCAAGAGACCCAGTACTTC.

This chain joins TRBV30 and TRBJ2-5, with D tentatively TRBD2 (5 bases). V was pared by 3 bases and J by 5 bases, with 7 bases between. The CDR3 covers 11 residues. The germline CDR1 and CDR2 sequences are GTSNPN and SVGIG (reference sequence). Here the CDR3 DNA reads TGTGCCTGGAGGAGGGCGGAGACCCAGTACTTC. Amino acid sequence: CAWRRAETQYF. The entire variable domain, with the rest obtained from reference TRBV30 and TRBJ2-5, is as follows: SQTIHQWPATLVQPVGSPLSLECTVEGTSNPNLYWYRQAAGRGLQLLFYSVGIGQISSEVPQNLSASRPQDRQFILSSKKLLLSDSGFYLCAWRRAETQYFGPGTRLLVL.

The chain has TRBV11-2 and TRBJ1-2, with D perhaps matching TRBD1 (5 bases). Germline V lookup: CDR1 SGHAT, CDR2 FQNNGV. CDR3 size: 15 residues. Trimming stripped 3 bases from V and 2 bases from J, with 13 bases between. This CDR3 reads CASSLETVPNYGYTF. CDR3 sequence (DNA): TGTGCCAGCAGCTTGGAGACAGTCCCAAACTATGGCTACACCTTC. Using reference TRBV11-2 and TRBJ1-2 for the parts outside the CDR3, the full variable domain is EAGVAQSPRYKIIEKRQSVAFWCNPISGHATLYWYQQILGQGPKLLIQFQNNGVVDDSQLPKDRFSAERLKGVDSTLKIQPAKLEDSAVYLCASSLETVPNYGYTFGSGTRLTVV.

The chain recombines TRBV6-5 with TRBJ2-1; D uncertain. Germline V gives CDR1 MNHEY, CDR2 SVGAGI. This CDR3 contains 14 residues. Trimming cost V 0 bases and J 10 bases, with 13 bases left between them. The CDR3 here is CASSYSAGPLEQFF. CDR3 DNA: TGTGCCAGCAGTTACTCCGCCGGGCCCTTGGAGCAGTTCTTC.

CDR3 sequence (DNA): TGCGCCAGCAGCTTGAAGGGGTCTGGAAACACCATATATTTT. Translating gives CASSLKGSGNTIYF. The rearrangement links TRBV5-1 to TRBJ1-3, with D perhaps TRBD1 (5 bases). CDR3 length: 14 amino acids. The V and J ends lost 1 base and 1 base respectively, with 6 bases between them. The germline CDR1 and CDR2 sequences are SGHRS and YFSETQ.

CDR3 DNA sequence: TGTGCCAGCAGCGCGACACCGCGAGGGAGAGGGTACGAGCAGTACTTC. Protein sequence: CASSATPRGRGYEQYF. The V gene is TRBV9, the J gene TRBJ2-7; tentative D call: TRBD2 (5 bases). CDR1 and CDR2 (germline): SGDLS, YYNGEE. This CDR3 spans 16 amino acids. V was trimmed by 3 bases and J by 4 bases, leaving 20 bases between them.

The V gene is TRBV18, the J gene TRBJ2-6; D is possibly TRBD2 (5 bases). The CDR3 has 15 amino acids. Trimming took off 4 bases at V and 0 bases at J, with 7 bases between the two ends. Per germline, CDR1 KGHSH and CDR2 LQKENI. DNA for the CDR3: TGTGCCAGCTCACAGGAGGTCTCTGGGGCCAACGTCCTGACTTTC. Protein sequence: CASSQEVSGANVLTF. The full variable domain, its missing parts supplied by reference TRBV18 and TRBJ2-6, is NAGVMQNPRHLVRRRGQEARLRCSPMKGHSHVYWYRQLPEEGLKFMVYLQKENIIDESGMPKERFSAEFPKEGPSILRIQQVVRGDSAAYFCASSQEVSGANVLTFGAGSRLTVL.